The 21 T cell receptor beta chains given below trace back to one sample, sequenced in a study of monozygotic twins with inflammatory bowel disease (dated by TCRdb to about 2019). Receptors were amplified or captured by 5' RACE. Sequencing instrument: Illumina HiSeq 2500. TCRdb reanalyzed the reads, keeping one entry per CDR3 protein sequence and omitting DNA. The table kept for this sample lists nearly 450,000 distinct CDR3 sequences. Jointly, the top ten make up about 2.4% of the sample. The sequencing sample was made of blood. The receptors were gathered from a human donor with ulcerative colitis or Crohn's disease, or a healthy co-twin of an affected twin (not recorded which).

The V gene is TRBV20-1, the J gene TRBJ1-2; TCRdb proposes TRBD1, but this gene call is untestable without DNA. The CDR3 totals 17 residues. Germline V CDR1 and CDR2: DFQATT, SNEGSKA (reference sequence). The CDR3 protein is CSARVGTGGLGIYGYTF.

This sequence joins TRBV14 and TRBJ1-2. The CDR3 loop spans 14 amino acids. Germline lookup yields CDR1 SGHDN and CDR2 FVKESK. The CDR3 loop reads CASSEVHGDYGYTF. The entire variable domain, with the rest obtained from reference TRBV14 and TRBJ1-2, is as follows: EAGVTQFPSHSVIEKGQTVTLRCDPISGHDNLYWYRRVMGKEIKFLLHFVKESKQDESGMPNNRFLAERTGGTYSTLKVQPAELEDSGVYFCASSEVHGDYGYTFGSGTRLTVV.

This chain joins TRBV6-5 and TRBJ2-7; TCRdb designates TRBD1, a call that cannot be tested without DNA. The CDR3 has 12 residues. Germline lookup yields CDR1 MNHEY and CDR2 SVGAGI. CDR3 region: CASRTTGKEQYF.

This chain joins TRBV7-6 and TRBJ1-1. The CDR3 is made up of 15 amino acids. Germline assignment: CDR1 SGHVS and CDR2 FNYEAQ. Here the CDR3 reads CASSLTPGSNTEAFF.

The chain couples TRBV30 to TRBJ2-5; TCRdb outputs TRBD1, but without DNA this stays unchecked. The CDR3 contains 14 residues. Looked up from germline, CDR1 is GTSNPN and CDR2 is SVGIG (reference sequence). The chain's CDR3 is CAWSEGLQIETQYF.

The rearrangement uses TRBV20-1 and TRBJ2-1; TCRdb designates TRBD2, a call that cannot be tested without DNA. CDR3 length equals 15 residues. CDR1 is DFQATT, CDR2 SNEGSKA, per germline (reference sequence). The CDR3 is CSAREGLAVGNEQFF.

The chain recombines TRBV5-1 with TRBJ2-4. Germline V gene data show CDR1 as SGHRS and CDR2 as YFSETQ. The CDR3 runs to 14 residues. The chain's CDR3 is CASSYDLAKNIQYF.

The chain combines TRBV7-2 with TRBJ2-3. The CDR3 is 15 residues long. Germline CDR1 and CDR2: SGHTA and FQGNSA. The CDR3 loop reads CASSLGPETTDTQYF. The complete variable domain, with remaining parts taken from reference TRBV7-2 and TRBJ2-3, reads GAGVSQSPSNKVTEKGKDVELRCDPISGHTALYWYRQSLGQGLEFLIYFQGNSAPDKSGLPSDRFSAERTGGSVSTLTIQRTQQEDSAVYLCASSLGPETTDTQYFGPGTRLTVL.

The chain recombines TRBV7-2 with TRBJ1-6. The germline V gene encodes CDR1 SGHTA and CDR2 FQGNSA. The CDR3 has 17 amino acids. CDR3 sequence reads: CASSKNRDSGWASPLHF.

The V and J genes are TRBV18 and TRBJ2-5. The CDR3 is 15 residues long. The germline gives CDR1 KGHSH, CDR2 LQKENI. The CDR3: CASSPGSGSLETQYF.

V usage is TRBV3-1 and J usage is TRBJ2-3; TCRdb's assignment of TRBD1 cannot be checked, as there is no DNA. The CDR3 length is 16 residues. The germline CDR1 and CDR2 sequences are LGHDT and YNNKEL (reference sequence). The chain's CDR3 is CATEQRGRREGNTQYF.

CDR3 in amino acids: CASSFEDPIGEAFF. The rearrangement links TRBV5-1 to TRBJ1-1. Per germline, CDR1 SGHRS and CDR2 YFSETQ. CDR3 length: 14 amino acids.

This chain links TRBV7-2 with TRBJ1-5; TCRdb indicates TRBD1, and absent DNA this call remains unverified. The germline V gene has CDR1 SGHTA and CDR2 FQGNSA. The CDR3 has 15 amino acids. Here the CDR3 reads CASSLGGAGEQPQHF.

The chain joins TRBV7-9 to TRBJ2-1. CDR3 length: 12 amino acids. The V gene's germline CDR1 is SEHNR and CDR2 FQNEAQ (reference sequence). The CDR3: CASNDMDNEQFF.

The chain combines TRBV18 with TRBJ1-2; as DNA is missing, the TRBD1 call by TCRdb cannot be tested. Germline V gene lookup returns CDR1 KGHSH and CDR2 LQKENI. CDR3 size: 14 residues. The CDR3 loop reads CASSLSTELYGYTF.

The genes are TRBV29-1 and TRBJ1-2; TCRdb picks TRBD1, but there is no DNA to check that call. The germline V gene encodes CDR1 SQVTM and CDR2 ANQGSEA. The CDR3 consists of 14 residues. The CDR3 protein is CSVEKARSVAGYTF.

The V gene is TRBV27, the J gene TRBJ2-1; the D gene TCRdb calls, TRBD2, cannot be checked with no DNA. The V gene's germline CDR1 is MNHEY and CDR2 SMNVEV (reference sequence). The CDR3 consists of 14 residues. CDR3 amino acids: CASSFQREYNEQFF.

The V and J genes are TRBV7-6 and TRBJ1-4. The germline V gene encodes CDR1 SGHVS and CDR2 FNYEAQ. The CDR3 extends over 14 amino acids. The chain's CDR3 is CASSLGGNNEKLFF.

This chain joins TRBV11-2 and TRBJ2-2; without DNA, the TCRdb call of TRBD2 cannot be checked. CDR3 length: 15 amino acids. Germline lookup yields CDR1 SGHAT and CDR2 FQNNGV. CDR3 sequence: CASSLGTSDTGELFF. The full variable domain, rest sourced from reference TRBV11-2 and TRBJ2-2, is EAGVAQSPRYKIIEKRQSVAFWCNPISGHATLYWYQQILGQGPKLLIQFQNNGVVDDSQLPKDRFSAERLKGVDSTLKIQPAKLEDSAVYLCASSLGTSDTGELFFGEGSRLTVL.

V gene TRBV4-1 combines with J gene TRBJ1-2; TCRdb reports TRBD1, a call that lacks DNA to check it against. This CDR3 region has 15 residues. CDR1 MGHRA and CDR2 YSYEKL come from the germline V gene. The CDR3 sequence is CASSQEAGVNYGYTF.

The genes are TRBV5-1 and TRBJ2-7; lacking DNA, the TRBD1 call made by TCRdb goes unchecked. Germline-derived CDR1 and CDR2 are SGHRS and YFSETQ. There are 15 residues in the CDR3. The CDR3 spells CASSLGVGVTYEQYF.